The 21 T cell receptor beta chains below all came from one sample that was sequenced in a study of blood T cell repertoires in COVID-19. The data were produced by immunoSEQ multiplex PCR, yet TCRdb's version contains in-frame clones alone and is incomplete. The sample has over 200,000 clones, about 93% seen once. Sequenced material: peripheral blood. These TCRs come from a man aged 55 to 69 with COVID-19, enrolled during active disease.

This chain uses TRBV28 with TRBJ1-3, with D uncertain. The V and J ends lost 3 bases and 1 base respectively, with 10 bases between them. Germline V CDR1 and CDR2: MDHEN, SYDVKM. This CDR3 region has 15 residues. The DNA for the CDR3 is TGTGCCAGCAGTTTGGTGGTCAGTTCTGGAAACACCATATATTTT. Its translation is CASSLVVSSGNTIYF. The full variable domain, rest sourced from reference TRBV28 and TRBJ1-3, is DVKVTQSSRYLVKRTGEKVFLECVQDMDHENMFWYRQDPGLGLRLIYFSYDVKMKEKGDIPEGYSVSREKKERFSLILESASTNQTSMYLCASSLVVSSGNTIYFGEGSWLTVV.

This clone was seen once. The chain uses TRBV4-2 and TRBJ2-3; 8 bases line up with TRBD2. Germline V gives CDR1 LGHNA, CDR2 YNFKEQ. Trimming cost V 2 bases and J 3 bases; bases outside gene matches: 7. This CDR3 is built from 16 residues. CDR3 sequence: CASSQTGTRNTDTQYF. The CDR3 DNA sequence: TGTGCCAGCAGCCAAACCGGGACTAGAAATACAGATACGCAGTATTTT.

The J gene is TRBJ1-1, the V gene TRBV7-2; weak D call: TRBD1 (6 bases). CDR3 length: 16 residues. From germline, CDR1 is SGHTA and CDR2 FQGNSA. Trimming removed 2 bases at V and 3 bases at J, with 16 bases between. CDR3 loop: CASSLLPTGQYTEAFF. The DNA for the CDR3 is TGTGCCAGCAGCTTACTTCCCACAGGGCAGTACACTGAAGCTTTCTTT.

The chain is built from TRBV6-6 and TRBJ1-2, with D possibly being TRBD1 (6 bases). In germline, CDR1 is MNHNY, CDR2 SVGAGI (reference sequence). V was pared by 4 bases and J by 8 bases, with 11 bases between. The CDR3 runs 12 residues. The CDR3 loop is CASSFSGVGYTF. CDR3 DNA sequence: TGTGCCAGCAGTTTTTCAGGGGTGGGCTACACCTTC.

In its sample, this clone was seen once. V is TRBV5-1 and J is TRBJ1-1; possible D gene TRBD1, 5 bases. V was clipped by 0 bases and J by 1 base, with 7 bases between them. Germline values: CDR1 SGHRS, CDR2 YFSETQ. This CDR3 comprises 14 residues. Here the CDR3 reads CASSLARANTEAFF. CDR3 nucleotides: TGCGCCAGCAGCTTGGCCAGGGCGAACACTGAAGCTTTCTTT. Combining the CDR3 with reference TRBV5-1 and TRBJ1-1 gives the whole variable domain KAGVTQTPRYLIKTRGQQVTLSCSPISGHRSVSWYQQTPGQGLQFLFEYFSETQRNKGNFPGRFSGRQFSNSRSEMNVSTLELGDSALYLCASSLARANTEAFFGQGTRLTVV.

This clone has just one count. V and J are TRBV18 and TRBJ2-3, with unresolved D. Germline V lookup: CDR1 KGHSH, CDR2 LQKENI. CDR3 length equals 12 residues. Trimming left V 6 bases short and J 5 bases short, with 9 bases between. The CDR3 region is CASSNTGDTQYF. In DNA form, the CDR3 reads TGTGCCAGCTCCAATACTGGAGATACGCAGTATTTT.

The sample holds one count of this clone. The J gene is TRBJ2-7, the V gene TRBV30, with TRBD1 identical over 7 bases. Per the germline V gene, CDR1 is GTSNPN and CDR2 is SVGIG (reference sequence). This CDR3 is 12 amino acids long. Trimming at V came to 5 bases and at J to 5 bases, leaving 6 bases not matched to a gene. The CDR3 nucleotides are TGTGCCTGGGACAGGGTTGGGGACGAGCAGTACTTC. It codes for CAWDRVGDEQYF.

The chain has TRBV6-2 or TRBV6-3 and TRBJ1-2, with a tentative D call TRBD1 (5 bases). This CDR3 region has 13 residues. CDR1 and CDR2 from the germline V gene are MNHEY and SVGEGT. V gave up 5 bases and J gave up 8 bases, with 15 bases separating them. The CDR3 nucleotides are TGTGCCAGCAGTCGCGGGGCCTCGAGGGGCTACACCTTC. This codes for CASSRGASRGYTF.

This clone occurred once. The rearrangement links TRBV28 to TRBJ2-3, with 11 bases aligning to TRBD2. The J segment lost 5 bases and the V segment lost 6 bases, leaving 7 bases of the junction unmatched. Germline-derived CDR1 and CDR2 are MDHEN and SYDVKM. This CDR3 region has 15 residues. The CDR3 DNA is TGTGCCAGCAGCATAGCGGGAGGGGGAGGAGATACGCAGTATTTT. Amino acid sequence: CASSIAGGGGDTQYF. The full variable domain, with the rest looked up from reference TRBV28 and TRBJ2-3, is DVKVTQSSRYLVKRTGEKVFLECVQDMDHENMFWYRQDPGLGLRLIYFSYDVKMKEKGDIPEGYSVSREKKERFSLILESASTNQTSMYLCASSIAGGGGDTQYFGPGTRLTVL.

The genes are TRBV18 and TRBJ1-1; weak D call: TRBD1 (5 bases). V was cut by 1 base and J by 5 bases, with 14 bases left in between. The CDR3 totals 15 residues. The germline V gene has CDR1 KGHSH and CDR2 LQKENI. The CDR3 spells CASSPQDLGGTEAFF. CDR3 DNA sequence: TGTGCCAGCTCACCACAGGACCTGGGGGGTACTGAAGCTTTCTTT.

The chain uses TRBV5-1 and TRBJ1-6; no definite D call. Germline V gene lookup returns CDR1 SGHRS and CDR2 YFSETQ. Trimming pared 4 bases from V and 0 bases from J, leaving 11 bases between. The CDR3 sequence is 16 residues long. The CDR3 loop is CASSVDVSSYNSPLHF. The CDR3 region has the DNA TGCGCCAGCAGCGTGGACGTCAGCTCCTATAATTCACCCCTCCACTTT.

The gene calls are TRBV29-1 and TRBJ2-1; 8 bases are a match to TRBD1. Germline V lookup: CDR1 SQVTM, CDR2 ANQGSEA. The ends lost 6 bases at V and 0 bases at J; junction bases unmatched: 7. This CDR3 region has 15 residues. DNA of the CDR3: TGCAGCGTGGGGACAGGACAAGTCTCCTACAATGAGCAGTTCTTC. This encodes CSVGTGQVSYNEQFF.

In DNA, the CDR3 is TGTGCCAGCAGCACCCTAGGACAGGGACAGCCCCAGCATTTT. It codes for CASSTLGQGQPQHF. The chain has TRBV9 and TRBJ1-5, with 8 bases lining up with TRBD1. Losses at the gene ends were 4 bases for V and 7 bases for J; bases not matched to a gene: 7. Germline CDR1 is SGDLS and CDR2 is YYNGEE. CDR3 length: 14 amino acids. The variable domain in full, completed from reference TRBV9 and TRBJ1-5, reads DSGVTQTPKHLITATGQRVTLRCSPRSGDLSVYWYQQSLDQGLQFLIQYYNGEERAKGNILERFSAQQFPDLHSELNLSSLELGDSALYFCASSTLGQGQPQHFGDGTRLSIL.

The chain links TRBV4-3 to TRBJ1-4; 9 bases line up with TRBD1. Germline CDR1 and CDR2: LGHNA and YSLEER. V lost 0 bases and J lost 8; bases outside the gene matches: 7. The CDR3 covers 16 residues. The CDR3 DNA sequence: TGCGCCAGCAGCCAAGAGTCGACAGGGGGGTTCGAAAAACTGTTTTTT. Residues: CASSQESTGGFEKLFF.

With regard to this clone: This specimen includes other DNA sequences encoding the same CDR3. V usage is TRBV5-1 and J usage is TRBJ1-5; D is possibly TRBD1 (6 bases). From germline, CDR1 is SGHRS and CDR2 YFSETQ. The germline V and J ends were trimmed by 4 bases and 4 bases, with 12 bases remaining between them. CDR3 size: 14 residues. The CDR3 here is CASSLTGDNQPQHF. DNA for the CDR3: TGCGCCAGCAGCCTGACAGGAGATAATCAGCCCCAGCATTTT.

The gene calls are TRBV7-2 and TRBJ2-3; TRBD2 is a possible D gene (5 bases). Germline V gives CDR1 SGHTA, CDR2 FQGNSA. The length of the CDR3 is 18 residues. The ends were cut back, 1 base at V and 2 bases at J, with 19 bases in the middle. The chain's CDR3 is CASSLVSSTGRYTDTQYF. CDR3 in DNA: TGTGCCAGCAGCTTAGTTTCGTCCACGGGAAGATACACAGATACGCAGTATTTT.

The rearrangement joins TRBV19 to TRBJ1-4; D is unresolved. Trimming left V 8 bases short and J 2 bases short, with 6 bases between. The V gene's germline CDR1 is LNHDA and CDR2 SQIVND (reference sequence). The CDR3 totals 12 residues. Here the CDR3 DNA reads TGTGCCAGTGGGCTGACTAATGAAAAACTGTTTTTT. Its translation is CASGLTNEKLFF.

The chain joins TRBV21-1 to TRBJ2-7; whether TRBD2, the table's D call, matches the DNA was not checked. TRBV21-1 is annotated as a pseudogene. The CDR3 contains 15 residues. In DNA, the CDR3 is TGTGCCAGCAGCAAAGGGGGGAGGCTTCCCCTCGAGCAGTACTTC. Protein product: CASSKGGRLPLEQYF.

CDR3 protein: CASSLDVAGFANYGYTF. CDR3 coding DNA: TGTGCCAGCAGCTTAGATGTGGCCGGGTTCGCTAACTATGGCTACACCTTC. This chain uses TRBV11-2 with TRBJ1-2, with no clear D. Per the germline V gene, CDR1 is SGHAT and CDR2 is FQNNGV. Trimming took off 0 bases at V and 0 bases at J, with 14 bases between the two ends. The CDR3 sequence is 17 residues long.

The chain recombines TRBV19 with TRBJ1-2; D is undetermined. V lost 1 base, J lost 3 bases, and 6 bases lay in between. The germline V gene has CDR1 LNHDA and CDR2 SQIVND (reference sequence). The CDR3 runs 13 residues. The CDR3 reads CASSIATDYGYTF. CDR3 nucleotide sequence: TGTGCCAGTAGTATAGCGACTGACTATGGCTACACCTTC.

V and J are TRBV24-1 and TRBJ2-1, with a possible D match to TRBD2 (6 bases). From germline, CDR1 is KGHDR and CDR2 SFDVKD. This CDR3 spans 16 amino acids. Trimming removed 0 bases at V and 6 bases at J, with 14 bases between. CDR3 region: CATSDLKAGGRNEQFF. CDR3 sequence (DNA): TGTGCCACCAGTGATTTGAAAGCGGGCGGCCGCAATGAGCAGTTCTTC.